Below, 29 T cell receptor beta chains from the same sample are listed, as sequenced in a study of breast tumors, draining lymph nodes, adjacent tissues. MiXCR was run by TCRdb on the multiplex PCR reads, yielding one entry per CDR3 protein. The top ten clones hold under 8.5% of a sample with 20,000 or so distinct CDR3 sequences, about 50% of them seen once. The specimen was breast tumor tissue. The origin of the receptors is a female donor with breast cancer. Some clones in this sample may be carry-over from other donors' samples.

This clonotype was observed at least ten times. This could be a read error, since a much larger clone is one nucleotide away. The gene calls are TRBV20-1 and TRBJ2-7; 12 positions agree with TRBD2. Trimming removed 6 bases from V and 6 bases from J; junction bases left unmatched: 9. There are 14 residues in the CDR3. Germline V lookup: CDR1 DFQATT, CDR2 SNEGSKA (reference sequence). The CDR3 region has the DNA TGCAGTGCCGCGGGGACTAGCGGGTACTCCGAGCAGTACTTC. This codes for CSAAGTSGYSEQYF.

The rearrangement links TRBV29-1 to TRBJ2-1; D is perhaps TRBD1 (5 bases). The ends were cut back, 5 bases at V and 4 bases at J, with 12 bases in the middle. In germline, CDR1 is SQVTM, CDR2 ANQGSEA. The CDR3 loop spans 13 amino acids. As DNA, the CDR3 is TGCAGCGTTCATCTGGACAAATACAATGAGCAGTTCTTC. Translation: CSVHLDKYNEQFF.

The chain uses TRBV29-1 and TRBJ1-2; TRBD1 matches 10 bases. The CDR3 has 17 amino acids. The V and J ends lost 7 bases and 5 bases, in that order; junction bases with no gene match: 19. Germline CDR1 is SQVTM and CDR2 is ANQGSEA. The chain's CDR3 is CSGYSPGQGFGNYGYTF. The CDR3 nucleotides read TGCAGCGGGTACTCACCGGGACAGGGGTTCGGAAATTATGGCTACACCTTC.

V and J are TRBV7-2 and TRBJ2-5; 15 nucleotides align to TRBD2. The DNA end is a closer match to TRBJ2-1, so the J assignment may be wrong. This CDR3 is built from 19 residues. Germline values: CDR1 SGHTA, CDR2 FQGNSA. The CDR3 here is CASSLGGLAGGQGSNEQFF. The CDR3 region has the DNA TGTGCCAGCAGCTTAGGGGGACTAGCGGGAGGCCAGGGGTCCAATGAGCAGTTCTTC.

This clonotype has a count of ten or more. The CDR3 DNA reads as TGTGCCAGCAGCTTGGTCAGTACCTACACCTTC. Its translation is CASSLVSTYTF. V usage is TRBV5-6 and J usage is TRBJ1-2; D is uncertain. CDR3 length equals 11 residues. Trimming removed 0 bases at V and 10 bases at J, with 7 bases between. Germline-derived CDR1 and CDR2 are SGHDT and YYEEEE.

This clonotype has a count of ten or more. The chain employs TRBV12-3 or TRBV12-4 and TRBJ1-5; 9 bases align to TRBD1. The CDR3 consists of 16 residues. With 6 bases clipped from V and 12 bases from J, the junction kept 18 bases outside the gene matches. The CDR3: CASRSTTGQGSFSQHF. CDR3 DNA: TGTGCCAGCAGGTCAACGACAGGACAGGGGAGTTTTAGCCAGCATTTT.

This clonotype is judged medium-sized. This chain joins TRBV20-1 and TRBJ2-1; TRBD2 aligns across 11 bases. Trimming cost V 6 bases and J 6 bases; bases outside gene matches: 10. CDR3 size: 15 residues. Germline V gives CDR1 DFQATT, CDR2 SNEGSKA (reference sequence). The chain's CDR3 is CSATPTSGRSNEQFF. For the CDR3, the DNA is TGCAGTGCGACCCCTACTAGCGGGAGAAGCAATGAGCAGTTCTTC.

This clonotype was observed many times. J is TRBJ2-7 and V is TRBV27; the D is unclear. Germline loops: CDR1 MNHEY, CDR2 SMNVEV (reference sequence). There are 12 residues in the CDR3. V dropped 8 bases and J dropped 2 bases, with 10 bases sitting between them. The CDR3 nucleotides are TGTGCCAGCTCCAAGGGAACCTACGAGCAGTACTTC. Encoded protein: CASSKGTYEQYF.

To note about this clonotype: This may stem from a read error, because a much larger clone lies one nucleotide away. The chain links TRBV6-1 to TRBJ2-1, with D possibly matching TRBD2 (6 bases). This CDR3 is built from 13 residues. Trimming left V 5 bases short and J 6 bases short, with 11 bases between. Germline V gives CDR1 MNHNS, CDR2 SASEGT. This CDR3 reads CASSPGEANEQFF. The CDR3 DNA sequence: TGTGCCAGCAGTCCCGGGGAGGCCAATGAGCAGTTCTTC.

The CDR3 DNA follows: TGCGCCAGCAGCTTGGCCGAAGGGGCTGGGGCCAACGTCCTGACTTTC. It encodes CASSLAEGAGANVLTF. The genes are TRBV5-1 and TRBJ2-6, with D maybe TRBD1 (5 bases). The CDR3 sequence is 16 residues long. V was cut by 0 bases and J by 2 bases, with 9 bases left in between. CDR1 is SGHRS, CDR2 YFSETQ, per germline.

This clonotype was counted many times. Germline is not matched at one junction end, which may reflect a read error. The genes are TRBV6-5 and TRBJ2-1; maybe TRBD2 (5 bases). Looked up from germline, CDR1 is MNHEY and CDR2 is SVGAGI. The CDR3 has 16 residues. The CDR3 bases are TGTGCCAGCAGTCACTCGATGGAGGACCCACAGAATGAGCAGTTCTTC. Its protein product is CASSHSMEDPQNEQFF.

This clonotype appeared many times. V gene TRBV4-1 combines with J gene TRBJ1-5; 8 nucleotides match TRBD1. This CDR3 region has 16 residues. Looked up from germline, CDR1 is MGHRA and CDR2 is YSYEKL. J gave up 6 bases and V 1 base, and 8 bases lay outside the gene matches. The DNA of the CDR3 is TGCGCCAGCAGCCAAGGGCCGGACAGGGTCCTTCAGCCCCAGCATTTT. This translates into CASSQGPDRVLQPQHF.

This clonotype was counted a single time. The rearrangement uses TRBV3-1 and TRBJ2-3; TRBD2 matches 8 bases. Looked up from germline, CDR1 is LGHDT and CDR2 is YNNKEL (reference sequence). The junction had 7 bases not matched to a gene; V was cut back by 1 base and J by 1 base. The length of the CDR3 is 17 residues. CDR3: CASSQGWAGGRTDTQYF. DNA for the CDR3: TGTGCCAGCAGCCAAGGGTGGGCGGGAGGTCGCACAGATACGCAGTATTTT.

This clonotype is classed as medium-sized. This rearrangement joins TRBV20-1 to TRBJ2-3, with D possibly matching TRBD1 (6 bases). V lost 7 bases, J lost 1 base, and 12 bases lay in between. The CDR3 spans 13 residues. Germline V gene sequence: CDR1 DFQATT, CDR2 SNEGSKA (reference sequence). The CDR3 sequence: CSGKGGGTDTQYF. CDR3 nucleotide sequence: TGCAGTGGTAAAGGGGGAGGCACAGATACGCAGTATTTT.

By share, this clonotype counts as medium-sized. V usage is TRBV12-3 or TRBV12-4 and J usage is TRBJ1-4; no clear D gene. V dropped 1 base and J dropped 1 base, with 7 bases sitting between them. The CDR3 sequence is 15 residues long. CDR3 sequence: CASSLGVLTNEKLFF. The CDR3 DNA follows: TGTGCCAGCAGTTTAGGGGTTTTAACTAATGAAAAACTGTTTTTT.

The genes are TRBV4-3 and TRBJ2-7; 10 bases are shared with TRBD2. The CDR3 extends over 15 amino acids. The germline gives CDR1 LGHNA, CDR2 YSLEER. Trimming took 6 bases from V and 4 from J; bases not matched to a gene: 9. The CDR3 protein is CASSSSGRATYEQYF. The CDR3 DNA follows: TGCGCCAGCAGTTCAAGCGGGAGGGCCACTTACGAGCAGTACTTC.

The sample holds one count of this clonotype. The CDR3 DNA is TGTGCCAGCACGAGGGCTGGGCAAGAGACCCAGTACTTC. Amino acids: CASTRAGQETQYF. The rearrangement joins TRBV6-2 or TRBV6-3 to TRBJ2-5, with D perhaps matching TRBD2 (5 bases). V was clipped by 7 bases and J by 2 bases, with 11 bases between them. CDR3 length: 13 amino acids. The V gene's germline CDR1 is MNHEY and CDR2 SVGEGT.

The V call is TRBV30, the J call TRBJ2-3; no clear D. Germline lookup yields CDR1 GTSNPN and CDR2 SVGIG (reference sequence). Trimming shortened V by 0 bases and J by 0 bases, and 13 bases separated the two germline ends. This CDR3 contains 16 residues. CDR3 loop: CAWSVPLVTSTDTQYF. DNA of the CDR3: TGTGCCTGGAGTGTACCTTTAGTGACTAGCACAGATACGCAGTATTTT. Looking up the rest from reference TRBV30 and TRBJ2-3 gives the full variable domain: SQTIHQWPATLVQPVGSPLSLECTVEGTSNPNLYWYRQAAGRGLQLLFYSVGIGQISSEVPQNLSASRPQDRQFILSSKKLLLSDSGFYLCAWSVPLVTSTDTQYFGPGTRLTVL.

This clonotype was counted at least ten times. The J gene is TRBJ2-7, the V gene TRBV6-2 or TRBV6-3; D is unresolved. Germline V gene data show CDR1 as MNHEY and CDR2 as SVGEGT. Trimming removed 5 bases at V and 4 bases at J, with 9 bases between. The CDR3 consists of 12 residues. The DNA for the CDR3 is TGTGCCAGCAGTAGGAGTTATTACGAGCAGTACTTC. It specifies CASSRSYYEQYF.

A note on this clonotype: A much more abundant neighbour one base away suggests this may be a read error. This chain connects TRBV12-3 or TRBV12-4 to TRBJ1-2, with TRBD1 matching 9 bases. This CDR3 contains 10 residues. Here the CDR3 reads CAGSRQGGTF. CDR3 DNA sequence: TGTGCCGGCAGCCGACAGGGGGGAACCTTC.

This clonotype was found many times. This chain uses TRBV11-2 with TRBJ2-1; 10 positions agree with TRBD2. The V segment lost 4 bases and the J segment 3 bases; nucleotides outside the gene matches: 15. Germline-derived CDR1 and CDR2 are SGHAT and FQNNGV. CDR3 length equals 19 residues. The CDR3 DNA follows: TGTGCCAGCAGCTCCAGCGGGAGGGCCTCCCACTACTACTACAATGAGCAGTTCTTC. This encodes CASSSSGRASHYYYNEQFF.

This clonotype was picked up a small number of times. The chain uses TRBV10-1 and TRBJ1-1; the D gene is possibly TRBD1 (5 bases). CDR1 is WNHNN, CDR2 SYGVQD, per germline (reference sequence). This CDR3 has 13 amino acids. V dropped 6 bases and J dropped 3 bases, with 11 bases sitting between them. The CDR3 DNA is TGCGCCAGCAGCCGTGGGGGATACACTGAAGCTTTCTTT. Amino acids: CASSRGGYTEAFF.

There are many counts of this clonotype. The V and J genes are TRBV29-1 and TRBJ2-3, with D possibly being TRBD2 (6 bases). Germline CDR1 SQVTM, CDR2 ANQGSEA. The V gene lost 7 bases and the J gene lost 1 base, with 15 bases spanning the gap. CDR3 length: 14 residues. The CDR3 bases are TGCAGCGGGACCCCCGGGGGAGGCACAGATACGCAGTATTTT. Protein product: CSGTPGGGTDTQYF.

The rearrangement uses TRBV12-3 or TRBV12-4 and TRBJ2-1; D gene unclear. Trimming stripped 11 bases from V and 0 bases from J, with 11 bases between. The CDR3 length is 13 residues. CDR3 DNA: TGTGCCTCCACAGAGAACTCCTACAATGAGCAGTTCTTC. This codes for CASTENSYNEQFF.

The chain uses TRBV12-3 or TRBV12-4 and TRBJ1-6; the match to TRBD1 covers 7 bases. The junction had 17 bases not matched to a gene; V was cut back by 5 bases and J by 4 bases. The length of the CDR3 is 19 residues. The CDR3 reads CASSDRVDTDTQYNSPLHF. As DNA, the CDR3 is TGTGCCAGCAGTGACAGGGTGGACACAGATACGCAGTATAATTCACCCCTCCACTTT.

CDR3 bases: TGCAGTGCTAGCTCAAAAGGGACTAGCGGGAGGAGGAGCCCGGAGTTCTTC. Translating it yields CSASSKGTSGRRSPEFF. The J gene is TRBJ2-1, the V gene TRBV20-1, with TRBD2 matching 15 bases. The CDR3 is 17 residues long. Losses at the gene ends were 3 bases for V and 14 bases for J; bases not matched to a gene: 17. The germline V gene has CDR1 DFQATT and CDR2 SNEGSKA (reference sequence).

This clonotype was seen only a few times. CDR3 in DNA: TGTGCCAGCAGCTTAGGACTGAACACTGAAGCTTTCTTT. Translation gives CASSLGLNTEAFF. The chain joins TRBV11-2 to TRBJ1-1, with D uncertain. Germline V gene sequence: CDR1 SGHAT, CDR2 FQNNGV. The CDR3 contains 13 residues. Between the trimmed V and J ends, which lost 1 base and 0 bases, there was a span of 3 bases.

This clonotype was picked up many times. It may be a read error: a sequence one base away is much more abundant. J is TRBJ2-1 and V is TRBV2, with D hard to call. The length of the CDR3 is 13 residues. Germline CDR1 SNHLY, CDR2 FYNNEI. CDR3 in amino acids: CASSGSRVNEQLF. In nucleotides, the CDR3 is TGTGCCAGCAGTGGAAGTAGAGTCAATGAGCAGCTCTTC.

Many counts were recorded for this clonotype. This chain connects TRBV14 to TRBJ1-6, with a possible D match to TRBD1 (5 bases). V lost 1 base and J 14 bases, leaving 15 bases between the germline ends. Germline assignment: CDR1 SGHDN and CDR2 FVKESK. The CDR3 runs to 14 residues. DNA of the CDR3: TGTGCCAGCAGCCAAGTTCGGGACGGCCGTTCCCTCCACTTT. The encoded protein is CASSQVRDGRSLHF.